A selection of T cell receptor beta chains follows, all from one sample in a study of OX40 agonist ivuxolimab in advanced cancers. The table came from immunoSEQ multiplex PCR; TCRdb's copy has only in-frame clones and leaves some out. The sample yields about 68,000 clones, 82% seen once. Sample: CD4+ or CD8+ T cells sorted from blood, taken in a trial of the OX40 agonist ivuxolimab. These TCRs come from an adult with an advanced solid tumor such as melanoma, head and neck, liver or kidney cancer. Each CDR3 is given with its conserved first and last residue. The order of the fields is J gene, clone size, D gene, V gene, CDR3 DNA, CDR3 protein. The D gene is left open where the match is weak. Clone size appears in some rows only: once, few, many, or a class for an expanded clone.

>TRBJ2-7|-|-|TRBV18
TGTGCCAGCTCAATTCCAGGGAGCTACGAGCAGTACTTC
CASSIPGSYEQYF
>TRBJ2-1|-|-|TRBV5-1
TGCGCCAGCAGATACGGGAGCGGCGATGAGCAGTTCTTC
CASRYGSGDEQFF
>TRBJ2-3|-|-|TRBV28
TGTGCCAGCAATCACGGCACAGATACGCAGTATTTT
CASNHGTDTQYF
>TRBJ2-3|-|TRBD1|TRBV19
TGTGCCAGTAGTATTGGGACAGGGAACACAGATACGCAGTATTTT
CASSIGTGNTDTQYF
>TRBJ2-5|-|TRBD1|TRBV7-9
TGTGCCAGCAGCTTAGCGCGGGACAGGGAAGAGACCCAGTACTTC
CASSLARDREETQYF
>TRBJ2-7|-|-|TRBV4-3
TGCGCCAGCAGCCAAGTAAGGGTAAAATCCTACGAGCAGTACTTC
CASSQVRVKSYEQYF
>TRBJ2-6|-|-|TRBV6-6
TGTGCCAGCACAGAGAGTGAGTACTCTGGGGCCAACGTCCTGACTTTC
CASTESEYSGANVLTF
>TRBJ2-3|-|TRBD1|TRBV2
TGTGCCAGCAGTGACAGGGGGTACGGGGTCACAGATACGCAGTATTTT
CASSDRGYGVTDTQYF
>TRBJ2-7|-|TRBD1|TRBV19
TGTGCCAGTAGTACCCGGACAGGGGTGAGCTCCTACGAGCAGTACTTC
CASSTRTGVSSYEQYF
>TRBJ2-7|-|-|TRBV28
TGTGCCAGCAGTTCACCTTCCGGGACACCGCGGGGCTACGAGCAGTACTTC
CASSSPSGTPRGYEQYF
>TRBJ1-1|-|-|TRBV28
TGTGCCAGCAGTTTATTACAGAACACTGAAGCTTTCTTT
CASSLLQNTEAFF
>TRBJ2-1|large|-|TRBV6-6
TGTGCCAGCAGTGACCAGCTAGCTGTGGATGAGCAGTTCTTC
CASSDQLAVDEQFF
>TRBJ2-1|-|-|TRBV5-5
TGTGCCAGCAGCTCGACAGCCGACTCCTACAATGAGCAGTTCTTC
CASSSTADSYNEQFF
>TRBJ2-1|-|-|TRBV7-2
TGTGCCAGCAGCTTAGGACCCGCAGCCGGGAATGAGCAGTTCTTC
CASSLGPAAGNEQFF
>TRBJ2-5|once|TRBD2|TRBV4-3
TGCGCCAGCAGCCAAGAAGGGACTAAACGGAAGACCCAGTACTTC
CASSQEGTKRKTQYF
>TRBJ2-1|-|-|TRBV4-3
TGCGCCAGCAGCCAAGGGCGCCTTAGCAATGAGCAGTTCTTC
CASSQGRLSNEQFF
>TRBJ2-3|-|TRBD2|TRBV27
TGTGCCAGCAGTTTCCGCGGGCGGGCGAGACAAATACTAGCGGGAGCAACAGATACGCAGTATTTT
CASSFRGRARQILAGATDTQYF
>TRBJ1-1|-|-|TRBV9
TGTGCCAGCAGCGCCCGGGGCTCGAACACTGAAGCTTTCTTT
CASSARGSNTEAFF
>TRBJ2-7|-|-|TRBV19
TGTGCCAGTAGTATGGCAGGCACCTACGAGCAGTACTTC
CASSMAGTYEQYF
>TRBJ2-1|-|-|TRBV10-2
TGCGCCAGCGGTGAATCCTACAATGAGCAGTTCTTC
CASGESYNEQFF
>TRBJ2-3|-|TRBD2|TRBV5-1
TGCGCCAGCAGCGGGGGACTAGTCACAGATACGCAGTATTTT
CASSGGLVTDTQYF
>TRBJ1-5|-|-|TRBV16
TGTGCCAGCAGCCGGAATGAGGCTGGTAGCAATCAGCCCCAGCATTTT
CASSRNEAGSNQPQHF
>TRBJ2-3|-|-|TRBV5-1
TGCGCCAGCGAGGACCCGCCAGATACGCAGTATTTT
CASEDPPDTQYF
>TRBJ1-1|-|TRBD1|TRBV6-6
TGTGCCAGCAGTTCGGGACAGGGTACCACTGAAGCTTTCTTT
CASSSGQGTTEAFF
>TRBJ2-1|-|TRBD2|TRBV4-1
TGCGCCAGCAGCCCCGTCTCTAGCGGGAGAAATGAGCAGTTCTTC
CASSPVSSGRNEQFF
>TRBJ2-1|-|-|TRBV18
TGTGCCAGCTCTCCCGGGGACCCCAATGAGCAGTTCTTC
CASSPGDPNEQFF
>TRBJ2-1|-|-|TRBV4-1
TGCGCCAGCAGCCAAGATCTTATCGGGGGCTCCCAGTTCTTC
CASSQDLIGGSQFF
>TRBJ1-1|-|-|TRBV10-2
TGCGCCAGCAGCGGACAGCCGAACACTGAAGCTTTCTTT
CASSGQPNTEAFF
>TRBJ2-5|-|TRBD2|TRBV7-8
TGTGCCAGCAGCCCAAGCGGGGGCCATCAAGAGACCCAGTACTTC
CASSPSGGHQETQYF
>TRBJ2-6|-|TRBD1|TRBV7-9
TGTGCCAGCAGCTCCGGACAGGGGAACACTGGGGCCAACGTCCTGACTTTC
CASSSGQGNTGANVLTF
>TRBJ2-3|-|TRBD2|TRBV5-1
TGCGCCAGCAGCCCGGGAGGCCGCACAGATACGCAGTATTTT
CASSPGGRTDTQYF
>TRBJ2-5|-|-|TRBV5-1
TGCGCCAGCCGTAATGATTACAGGTCCCAAGAGACCCAGTACTTC
CASRNDYRSQETQYF
>TRBJ1-2|once|-|TRBV10-3
TGTGCCATCACCCCGGAAATGGGGCAGATTAACTATGGCTACACCTTC
CAITPEMGQINYGYTF
>TRBJ1-2|-|-|TRBV13
TGTGCCAGCAGTCGTAATTGGGAAACAGGGAACTATGGCTACACCTTC
CASSRNWETGNYGYTF
>TRBJ2-1|-|TRBD2|TRBV10-3
TGTGCCACCGTACCCGGGACTAGCAATGAGCAGTTCTTC
CATVPGTSNEQFF
>TRBJ2-3|-|-|TRBV5-4
TGTGCCAGCAGCTTCCAGGGAGGAGATACGCAGTATTTT
CASSFQGGDTQYF
>TRBJ2-2|-|TRBD2|TRBV19
TGTGCCAGTATCCCTTCCTCTGCGGGGGGGAACACCGGGGAGCTGTTTTTT
CASIPSSAGGNTGELFF
>TRBJ2-1|-|-|TRBV4-3
TGCGCCAGCAGCCAAGATGTACAGCCCTACAATGAGCAGTTCTTC
CASSQDVQPYNEQFF
>TRBJ2-7|few|-|TRBV7-3
TGTGCCAGCAACAAGAACTCCGGGACTCCCCACTTC
CASNKNSGTPHF
>TRBJ2-7|-|TRBD1|TRBV28
TGTGCCAGCACGCTGGACAGGCTATCCTACGAGCAGTACTTC
CASTLDRLSYEQYF
>TRBJ2-5|-|TRBD2|TRBV9
TGTGCCAGCAGCGTAGGGACTAGCCAAGAGACCCAGTACTTC
CASSVGTSQETQYF
>TRBJ1-4|-|-|TRBV5-1
TGCGCCAGCAGCTTGTTAGGCTCAACTAATGAAAAACTGTTTTTT
CASSLLGSTNEKLFF
>TRBJ2-7|-|TRBD2|TRBV7-2
TGTGCCAGCAGCCCGGCTAGCGGGAGGGCCGACGAGCAGTACTTC
CASSPASGRADEQYF
>TRBJ1-1|-|-|TRBV5-1
TGCGCCAGCAGCGTGGAGTTGAAGACTGAAGCTTTCTTT
CASSVELKTEAFF